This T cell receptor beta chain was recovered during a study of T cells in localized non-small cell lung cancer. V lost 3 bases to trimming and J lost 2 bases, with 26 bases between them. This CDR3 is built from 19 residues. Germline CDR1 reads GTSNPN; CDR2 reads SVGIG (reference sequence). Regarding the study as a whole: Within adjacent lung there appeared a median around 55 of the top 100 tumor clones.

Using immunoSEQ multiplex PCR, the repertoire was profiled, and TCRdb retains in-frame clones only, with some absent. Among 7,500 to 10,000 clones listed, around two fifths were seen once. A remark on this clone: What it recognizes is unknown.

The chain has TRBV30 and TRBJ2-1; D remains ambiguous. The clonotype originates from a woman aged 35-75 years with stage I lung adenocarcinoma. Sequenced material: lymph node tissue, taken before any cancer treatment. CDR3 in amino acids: CAWSGAKPNLGMPYNEQFF. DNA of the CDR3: TGTGCCTGGAGCGGAGCAAAACCCAATCTTGGGATGCCCTACAATGAGCAGTTCTTC.